The sequence of this T cell receptor (beta chain) was determined in a study of Ad26.COV2.S vaccination and SARS-CoV-2 variants. Study overall: Enrollment placed the donor in the COV1001 Ad26.COV2.S trial arm. Intramuscular Ad26.COV2.S doses were given once or twice, 56 days apart. Study-wide results and caveats: Responses of spike-specific T cells (both CD8+ and CD4+) reportedly showed substantial breadth after vaccination.

Stated treatment: roughly 19 received Ad26.COV2.S at low or high dose, single or two shots; several received placebo; per-sample allocation not given. Samples came from day 63 after the first vaccine or placebo injection. This vaccine is an Ad26 vector that expresses the Wuhan-strain SARS-CoV-2 spike. The CDR3 totals 16 residues. V lost 0 bases, J lost 4 bases, and 14 bases lay in between. Germline V CDR1 and CDR2: SGDLS, YYNGEE. Profiled with immunoSEQ multiplex PCR; TCRdb holds only in-frame clones, not every one. The sample shows about 440,000 clones, roughly nine tenths of them seen only once. As to this clone: The target antigen is unknown.

The chain couples TRBV9 to TRBJ2-1; tentatively, D is TRBD2 (6 bases). The sequencing here drew on peripheral blood, taken in a trial of Ad26.COV2.S vaccine versus placebo. The receptor was isolated from a person aged 18-60 years who received the Ad26.COV2.S COVID-19 vaccine or a placebo. DNA for the CDR3: TGTGCCAGCAGCGTAGTGGGCGGGACCGGATACAATGAGCAGTTCTTC. Amino acids: CASSVVGGTGYNEQFF.